The entry below gives a single TCR beta chain sequence along with its context. This record belongs to a study of blood T cell repertoires in COVID-19. About the study: Sample material is recorded as cDNA or gDNA derived from T cells, B-cell-depleted T cells, or PBMCs.

Membership in each cohort depended on participant-reported clinical history. This CDR3 has 15 residues. Per the germline V gene, CDR1 is LNHDA and CDR2 is SQIVND (reference sequence). J lost 7 bases, V lost 3 bases, and 10 bases had no gene match. The assay was immunoSEQ multiplex PCR, and TCRdb's table has in-frame clones only and misses some. The sample lists some 290,000 clones, nearly 90% occurring once. Sequencing used PBMCs or T cells enriched from blood (not recorded which). The sequence was collected from a woman in her thirties who had recovered from COVID-19. V gene TRBV19 combines with J gene TRBJ1-1; 8 bases match TRBD1. The CDR3 loop is CASSMQSGDRIEAFF. CDR3 nucleotides: TGTGCCAGTAGTATGCAGTCGGGGGACAGGATTGAAGCTTTCTTT.